This entry describes one T cell receptor beta chain. Its antigen is still unknown. The PCR contained 60 Vbeta and 13 Jbeta primers. The method was immunoSEQ multiplex PCR; TCRdb's version includes in-frame clones alone and lacks a portion of them. The sample has about 160,000 clones; 80% to 90% are singletons. The data belong to a study of cytomegalovirus exposure and HLA in healthy donors. Study-level findings and limits: In a later analysis, HLA-associated beta chains showed higher expansion and lower generation probabilities than comparable chains.

Source material: PBMCs. The receptor comes from a young man in good health and CMV-seropositive.

CDR3 residues: CASSFQGGDGDTQYF. CDR3 DNA: TGTGCCAGCAGCTTCCAGGGGGGTGATGGGGATACGCAGTATTTT. V and J are TRBV5-4 and TRBJ2-3; maybe TRBD1 (7 bases). V lost 2 bases, J lost 6 bases, and 16 bases lay in between. Germline values: CDR1 SGHNT, CDR2 YYREEE (reference sequence). The CDR3 contains 15 residues.